This T cell receptor beta chain was identified during a study of cytomegalovirus exposure and HLA in healthy donors. Regarding the study as a whole: Most CMV-associated TCR beta chains appeared HLA-restricted in a later analysis.

Both 60 Vbeta primers and 13 Jbeta primers went into the PCR. Clones were read by immunoSEQ multiplex PCR, and TCRdb kept only the in-frame ones, dropping some. The table records 150,000 to 200,000 clones, approximately 82% of them present only once. The V segment lost 1 base and the J segment 7 bases; nucleotides outside the gene matches: 10. The CDR3 extends over 16 amino acids. Germline V gene data show CDR1 as SGHRS and CDR2 as YFSETQ. On this clone itself: Antigen specificity is unknown.

This receptor was obtained from a male donor in good health and CMV-seropositive. This chain connects TRBV5-1 to TRBJ1-4, with 7 bases matching TRBD1. Sequenced sample: PBMCs. The CDR3: CASSLSTGEEGEKLFF. CDR3 in DNA: TGCGCCAGCAGCTTGTCAACAGGGGAGGAAGGTGAAAAACTGTTTTTT.